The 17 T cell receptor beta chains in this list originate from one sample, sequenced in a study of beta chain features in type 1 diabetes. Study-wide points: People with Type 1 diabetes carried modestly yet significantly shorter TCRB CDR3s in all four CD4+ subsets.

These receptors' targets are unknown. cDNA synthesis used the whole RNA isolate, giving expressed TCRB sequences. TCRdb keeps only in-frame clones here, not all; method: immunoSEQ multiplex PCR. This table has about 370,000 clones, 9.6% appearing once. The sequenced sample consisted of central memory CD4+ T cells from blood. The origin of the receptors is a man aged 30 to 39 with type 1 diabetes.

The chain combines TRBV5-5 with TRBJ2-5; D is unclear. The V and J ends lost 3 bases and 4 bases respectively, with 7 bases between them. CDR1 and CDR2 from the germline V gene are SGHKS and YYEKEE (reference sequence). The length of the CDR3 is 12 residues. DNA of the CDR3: TGTGCCAGCAGCTATTTCGGAGAGACCCAGTACTTC. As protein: CASSYFGETQYF.

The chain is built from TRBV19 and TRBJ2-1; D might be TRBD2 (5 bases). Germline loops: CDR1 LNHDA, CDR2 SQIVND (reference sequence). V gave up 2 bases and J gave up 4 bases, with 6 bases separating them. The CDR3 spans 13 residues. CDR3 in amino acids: CASSIRRYNEQFF. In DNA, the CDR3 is TGTGCCAGTAGTATAAGGAGGTACAATGAGCAGTTCTTC.

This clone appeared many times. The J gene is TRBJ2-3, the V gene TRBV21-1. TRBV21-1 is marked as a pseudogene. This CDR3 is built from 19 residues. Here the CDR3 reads CASSKGHSWGAESTDTQYF. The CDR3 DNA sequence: TGTGCCAGCAGCAAAGGGCACAGTTGGGGTGCGGAGAGCACAGATACGCAGTATTTT.

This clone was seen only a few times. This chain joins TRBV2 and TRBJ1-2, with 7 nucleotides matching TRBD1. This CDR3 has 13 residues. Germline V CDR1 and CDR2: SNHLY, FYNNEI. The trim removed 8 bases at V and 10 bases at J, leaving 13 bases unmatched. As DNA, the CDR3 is TGTGCCAGCCGATCAGGGGGAGGGTACGTCTACACCTTC. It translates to CASRSGGGYVYTF.

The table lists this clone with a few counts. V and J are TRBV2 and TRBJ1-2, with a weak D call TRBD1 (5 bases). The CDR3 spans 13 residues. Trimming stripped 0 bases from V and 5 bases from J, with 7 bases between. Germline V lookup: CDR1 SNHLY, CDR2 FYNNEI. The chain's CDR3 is CASSEAGRYGYTF. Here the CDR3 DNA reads TGTGCCAGCAGTGAAGCGGGACGGTATGGCTACACCTTC.

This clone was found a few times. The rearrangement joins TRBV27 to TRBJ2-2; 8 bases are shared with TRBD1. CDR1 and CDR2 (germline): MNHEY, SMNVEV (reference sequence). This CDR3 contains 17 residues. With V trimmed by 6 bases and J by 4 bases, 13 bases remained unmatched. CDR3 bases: TGTGCCAGCAGCTATAATCCTGCGACAGGGGCCACCGGGGAGCTGTTTTTT. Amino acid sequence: CASSYNPATGATGELFF.

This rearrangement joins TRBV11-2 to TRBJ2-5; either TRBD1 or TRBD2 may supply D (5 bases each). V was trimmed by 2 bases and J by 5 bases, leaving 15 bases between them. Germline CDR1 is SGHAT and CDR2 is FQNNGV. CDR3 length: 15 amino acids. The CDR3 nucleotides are TGTGCCAGCAGCTTAAACTCCCTTGAGGGGGAGACCCAGTACTTC. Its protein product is CASSLNSLEGETQYF.

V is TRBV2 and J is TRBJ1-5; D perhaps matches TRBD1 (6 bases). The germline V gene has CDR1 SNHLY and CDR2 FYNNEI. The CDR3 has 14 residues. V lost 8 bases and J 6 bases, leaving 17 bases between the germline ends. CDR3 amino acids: CASVRALGGQPQHF. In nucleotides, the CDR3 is TGTGCCAGCGTGCGAGCATTAGGGGGTCAGCCCCAGCATTTT.

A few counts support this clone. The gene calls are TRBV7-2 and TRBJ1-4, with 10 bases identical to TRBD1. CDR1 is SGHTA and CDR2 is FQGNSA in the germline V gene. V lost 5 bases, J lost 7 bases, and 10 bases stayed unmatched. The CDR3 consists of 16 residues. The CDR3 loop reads CASSPLGTGAGEKLFF. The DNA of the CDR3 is TGTGCCAGCAGCCCGCTGGGGACAGGGGCGGGTGAAAAACTGTTTTTT.

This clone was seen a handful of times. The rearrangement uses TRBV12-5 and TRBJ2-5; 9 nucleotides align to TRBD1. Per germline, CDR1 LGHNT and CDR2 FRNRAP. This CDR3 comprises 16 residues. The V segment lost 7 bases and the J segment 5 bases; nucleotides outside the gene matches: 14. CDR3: CASAFLTGGAVETQYF. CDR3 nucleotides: TGTGCTAGTGCCTTCTTAACAGGGGGCGCGGTGGAGACCCAGTACTTC.

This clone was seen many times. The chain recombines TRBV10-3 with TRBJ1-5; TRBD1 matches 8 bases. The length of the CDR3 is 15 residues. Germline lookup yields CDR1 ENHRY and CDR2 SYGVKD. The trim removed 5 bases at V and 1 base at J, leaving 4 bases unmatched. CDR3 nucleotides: TGTGCCATCAGTCTGGACAGGGAGAGCAATCAGCCCCAGCATTTT. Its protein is CAISLDRESNQPQHF.

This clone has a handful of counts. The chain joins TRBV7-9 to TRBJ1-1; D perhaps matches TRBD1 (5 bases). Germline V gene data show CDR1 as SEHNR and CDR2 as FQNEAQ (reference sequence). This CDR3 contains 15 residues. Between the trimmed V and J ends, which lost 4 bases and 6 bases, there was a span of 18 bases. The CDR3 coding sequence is TGTGCCAGCAGCTCCCAGGGTCGGGATAACCCTGAAGCTTTCTTT. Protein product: CASSSQGRDNPEAFF.

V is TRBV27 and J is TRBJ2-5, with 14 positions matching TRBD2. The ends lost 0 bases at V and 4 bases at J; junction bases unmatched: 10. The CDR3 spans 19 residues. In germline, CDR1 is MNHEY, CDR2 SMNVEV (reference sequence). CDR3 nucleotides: TGTGCCAGCAGTTTATCGATCGGGACTAGCGGGAGAATGAGAGAGACCCAGTACTTC. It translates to CASSLSIGTSGRMRETQYF.

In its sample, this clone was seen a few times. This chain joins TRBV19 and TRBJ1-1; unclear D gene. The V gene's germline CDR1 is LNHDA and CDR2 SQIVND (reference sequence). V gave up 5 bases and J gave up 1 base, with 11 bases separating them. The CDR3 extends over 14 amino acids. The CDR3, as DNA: TGTGCCAGTAGTTCCCGGCGGGGGAACACTGAAGCTTTCTTT. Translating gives CASSSRRGNTEAFF.

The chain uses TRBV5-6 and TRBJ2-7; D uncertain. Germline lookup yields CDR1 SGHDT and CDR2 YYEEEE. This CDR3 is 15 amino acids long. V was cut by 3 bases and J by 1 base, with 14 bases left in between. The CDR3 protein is CASSYLGWRSYEQYF. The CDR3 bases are TGTGCCAGCAGCTACCTCGGGTGGAGATCCTACGAGCAGTACTTC. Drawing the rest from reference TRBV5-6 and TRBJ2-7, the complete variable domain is DAGVTQSPTHLIKTRGQQVTLRCSPKSGHDTVSWYQQALGQGPQFIFQYYEEEERQRGNFPDRFSGHQFPNYSSELNVNALLLGDSALYLCASSYLGWRSYEQYFGPGTRLTVT.

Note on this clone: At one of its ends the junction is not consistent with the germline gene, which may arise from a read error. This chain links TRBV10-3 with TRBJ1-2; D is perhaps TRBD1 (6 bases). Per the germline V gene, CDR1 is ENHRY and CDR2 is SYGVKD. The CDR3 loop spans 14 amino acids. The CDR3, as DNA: TGTGCCAGCAGTTACGGGGGGGACATCTATGGCTACACCTTC. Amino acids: CASSYGGDIYGYTF.

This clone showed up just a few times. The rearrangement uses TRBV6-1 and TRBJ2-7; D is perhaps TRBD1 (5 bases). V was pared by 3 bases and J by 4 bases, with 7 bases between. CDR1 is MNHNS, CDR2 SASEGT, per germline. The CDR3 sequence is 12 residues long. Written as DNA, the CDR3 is TGTGCCAGCAGTGACAGGGTTTACGAGCAGTACTTC. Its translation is CASSDRVYEQYF.